This T cell receptor beta chain is from a study of T cells in Graves' hyperthyroidism and ophthalmopathy. This clonotype was seen just once. What it binds is not known. This CDR3 comprises 14 residues. Germline CDR1 reads SQVTM; CDR2 reads ANQGSEA. The V end was cut by 1 base, the J end by 4 bases, with 13 bases between. The study's findings and limits: A model using 13 V-J features told ophthalmopathy apart from stable hyperthyroidism. Most thyroid-expanded clonotypes above 0.001 were also found in blood.

The TCR beta CDR3 regions underwent amplification using RNA transcripts as the source. First-round RT-PCR targeting the TCR CDR3 was performed with the HTBI primer set. TCRdb used MiXCR to reprocess the multiplex PCR reads, holding one entry per CDR3 protein. The sample carries about 150,000 distinct CDR3 sequences, around 20% recorded once. In patients aged 18 to 65, hyperthyroidism was newly diagnosed, with duration under 2 months. Fresh peripheral blood, 9.5 to 10 ml of it, supplied the PBMCs. This TCR was recovered from a woman between 45 and 60 years old with Graves' hyperthyroidism that later progressed to Graves' ophthalmopathy. The chain employs TRBV29-1 and TRBJ1-2, with D possibly being TRBD1 (5 bases). Sequenced: blood. The CDR3 region is CSVEGNEGPYGYTF. DNA for the CDR3: TGCAGCGTTGAAGGGAACGAGGGGCCCTATGGCTACACCTTC.